This TCR beta chain was retrieved from a study of blood T cell repertoires in COVID-19. Some clones are missing from TCRdb's copy, which holds only in-frame ones; the method was immunoSEQ multiplex PCR. The table lists about 160,000 clones, roughly 93% of them singletons, with about 5% in the top ten. CDR3 length: 14 amino acids. V lost 11 bases and J lost 0, with 13 bases in between. Germline-derived CDR1 and CDR2 are ENHRY and SYGVKD. This receptor was obtained from a woman in her 50s with acute or convalescent COVID-19. The sample consisted of peripheral blood. The V and J genes are TRBV10-3 and TRBJ2-2, with D tentatively TRBD2 (6 bases). The CDR3 is CASSRGSNTGELFF. CDR3 sequence (DNA): TGTGCCTCCTCGCGGGGCTCGAACACCGGGGAGCTGTTTTTT.